The 9 T cell receptor beta chains below all came from one sample that was sequenced in a study of blood T cell repertoires in COVID-19. Profiling relied on immunoSEQ multiplex PCR, and the TCRdb table lists in-frame clones only, not all of them. This sample carries tens of thousands of clones, 85% to 90% of them seen once, and the ten largest clones take about 1.4%. The specimen was peripheral blood. The source of these receptors is a human donor in a cohort sampled during active COVID-19.

This clone was picked up one time. V usage is TRBV2 and J usage is TRBJ2-3; 12 bases map to TRBD2. J gave up 4 bases and V 6 bases, and 5 bases lay outside the gene matches. This CDR3 contains 15 residues. Per the germline V gene, CDR1 is SNHLY and CDR2 is FYNNEI. CDR3 nucleotide sequence: TGTGCCAGCAGGGCGACTAGCGGGAGCTCAGATACGCAGTATTTT. It encodes CASRATSGSSDTQYF. Drawing the rest from reference TRBV2 and TRBJ2-3, the complete variable domain is EPEVTQTPSHQVTQMGQEVILRCVPISNHLYFYWYRQILGQKVEFLVSFYNNEISEKSEIFDDQFSVERPDGSNFTLKIRSTKLEDSAMYFCASRATSGSSDTQYFGPGTRLTVL.

The rearrangement links TRBV18 to TRBJ1-1; D possibly corresponds to TRBD1 (6 bases). CDR1 KGHSH and CDR2 LQKENI come from the germline V gene. This CDR3 region has 14 residues. V was cut by 3 bases and J by 3 bases, with 11 bases left in between. CDR3 sequence: CASSPPDSHTEAFF. Here the CDR3 DNA reads TGTGCCAGCTCACCTCCGGACAGCCACACTGAAGCTTTCTTT.

The chain carries TRBV12-3 or TRBV12-4 and TRBJ1-2; D is unclear. Trimming took 3 bases from V and 7 from J, leaving 9 bases between them. This CDR3 contains 12 residues. The CDR3 coding sequence is TGTGCCAGCAGTTTTCTGGGCACTGGCTACACCTTC. This codes for CASSFLGTGYTF.

V usage is TRBV19 and J usage is TRBJ2-5; D remains unclear. Trimming took 7 bases from V and 2 from J, leaving 8 bases between them. Germline lookup yields CDR1 LNHDA and CDR2 SQIVND (reference sequence). CDR3 length: 12 amino acids. CDR3 sequence (DNA): TGTGCCAGTACCGACTGGCAAGAGACCCAGTACTTC. This gives the protein CASTDWQETQYF.

This chain joins TRBV18 and TRBJ2-3; D uncertain. V was cut by 3 bases and J by 0 bases, with 10 bases left in between. This CDR3 spans 15 amino acids. The germline CDR1 and CDR2 sequences are KGHSH and LQKENI. CDR3 coding DNA: TGTGCCAGCTCACCTCCCGTCCTAAGCACAGATACGCAGTATTTT. Its translation: CASSPPVLSTDTQYF.

The V call is TRBV5-1, the J call TRBJ1-2; no reliable D call. The germline gives CDR1 SGHRS, CDR2 YFSETQ. This CDR3 has 14 residues. V was cut by 0 bases and J by 8 bases, with 14 bases left in between. The CDR3 spells CASSLADGRYGYTF. CDR3 DNA sequence: TGCGCCAGCAGCTTGGCTGACGGGAGGTACGGCTACACCTTC.

This sequence joins TRBV28 and TRBJ2-7, with D unresolved. Trimming cost V 5 bases and J 6 bases, with 8 bases left between them. The CDR3 sequence is 11 residues long. CDR1 and CDR2 (germline): MDHEN, SYDVKM. The CDR3 sequence: CASSRSTEQYF. CDR3 DNA: TGTGCCAGCAGTAGGAGCACCGAGCAGTACTTC.

The gene calls are TRBV5-4 and TRBJ1-2; possible D gene TRBD1, 6 bases. Germline values: CDR1 SGHNT, CDR2 YYREEE (reference sequence). The ends were cut back, 0 bases at V and 4 bases at J, with 10 bases in the middle. The CDR3 contains 14 residues. The CDR3 bases are TGTGCCAGCAGCTTGGGGACAGAGCTCTATGGCTACACCTTC. Amino acids: CASSLGTELYGYTF.

The V and J genes are TRBV6-1 and TRBJ1-2, with D tentatively TRBD1 (6 bases). Trimming took 1 base from V and 2 from J, leaving 11 bases between them. Germline V gives CDR1 MNHNS, CDR2 SASEGT. This CDR3 is built from 15 residues. The CDR3 DNA is TGTGCCAGCAGTGAAGATACAGGGCAGAACTATGGCTACACCTTC. Encoded protein: CASSEDTGQNYGYTF.